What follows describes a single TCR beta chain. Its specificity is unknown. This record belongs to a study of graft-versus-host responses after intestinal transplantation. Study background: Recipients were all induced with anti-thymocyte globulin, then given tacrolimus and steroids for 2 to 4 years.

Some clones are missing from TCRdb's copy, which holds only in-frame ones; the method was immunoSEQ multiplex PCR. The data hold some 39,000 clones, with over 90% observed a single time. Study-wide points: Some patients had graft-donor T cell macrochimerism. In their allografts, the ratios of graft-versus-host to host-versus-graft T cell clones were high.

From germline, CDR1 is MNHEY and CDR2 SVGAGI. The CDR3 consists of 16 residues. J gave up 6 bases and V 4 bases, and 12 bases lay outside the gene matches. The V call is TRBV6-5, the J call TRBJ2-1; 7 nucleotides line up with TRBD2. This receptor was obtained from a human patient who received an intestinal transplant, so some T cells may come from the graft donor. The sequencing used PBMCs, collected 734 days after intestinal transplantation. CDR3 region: CASSFSTSRRFNEQFF. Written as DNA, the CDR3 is TGTGCCAGCAGTTTCTCGACTAGCCGACGATTCAATGAGCAGTTCTTC.